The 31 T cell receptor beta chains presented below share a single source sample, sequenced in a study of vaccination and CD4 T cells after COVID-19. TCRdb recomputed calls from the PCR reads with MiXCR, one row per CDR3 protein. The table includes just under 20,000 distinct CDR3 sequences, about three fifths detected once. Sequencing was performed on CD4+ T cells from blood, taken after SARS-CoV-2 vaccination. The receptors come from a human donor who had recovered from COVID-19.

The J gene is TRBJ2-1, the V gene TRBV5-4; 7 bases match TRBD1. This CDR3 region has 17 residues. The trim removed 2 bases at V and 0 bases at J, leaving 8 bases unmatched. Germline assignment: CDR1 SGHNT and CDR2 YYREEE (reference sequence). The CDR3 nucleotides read TGTGCCAGCAGCTTCGGCCTGGACAGGAACTCCTACAATGAGCAGTTCTTC. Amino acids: CASSFGLDRNSYNEQFF.

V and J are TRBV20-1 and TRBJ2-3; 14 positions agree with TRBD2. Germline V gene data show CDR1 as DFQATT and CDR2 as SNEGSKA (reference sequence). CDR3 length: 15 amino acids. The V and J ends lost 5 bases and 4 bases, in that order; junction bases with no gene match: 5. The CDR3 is CSAPRGLAGADTQYF. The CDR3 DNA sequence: TGCAGTGCTCCCCGGGGACTAGCGGGAGCAGATACGCAGTATTTT.

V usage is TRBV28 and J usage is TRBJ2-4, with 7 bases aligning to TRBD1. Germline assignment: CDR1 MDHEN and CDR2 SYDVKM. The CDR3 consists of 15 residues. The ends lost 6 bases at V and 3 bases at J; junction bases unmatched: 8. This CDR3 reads CASSPDRVGKNIQYF. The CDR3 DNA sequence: TGTGCCAGCAGCCCCGACAGGGTTGGCAAAAACATTCAGTACTTC. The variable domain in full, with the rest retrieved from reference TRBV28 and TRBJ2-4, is DVKVTQSSRYLVKRTGEKVFLECVQDMDHENMFWYRQDPGLGLRLIYFSYDVKMKEKGDIPEGYSVSREKKERFSLILESASTNQTSMYLCASSPDRVGKNIQYFGAGTRLSVL.

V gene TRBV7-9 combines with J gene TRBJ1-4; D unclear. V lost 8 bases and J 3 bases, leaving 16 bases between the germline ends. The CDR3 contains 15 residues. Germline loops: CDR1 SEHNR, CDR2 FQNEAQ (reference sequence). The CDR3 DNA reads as TGTGCCAGCCAGCCTTCGGGGTCGTCTAATGAAAAACTGTTTTTT. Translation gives CASQPSGSSNEKLFF.

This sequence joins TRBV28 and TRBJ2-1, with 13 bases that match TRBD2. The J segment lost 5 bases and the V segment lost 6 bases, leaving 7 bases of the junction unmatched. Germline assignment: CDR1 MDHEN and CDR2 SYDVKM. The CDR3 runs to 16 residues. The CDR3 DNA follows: TGTGCCAGCAGCCAACTAGCGGGAGGGTCCAACAATGAGCAGTTCTTC. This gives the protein CASSQLAGGSNNEQFF.

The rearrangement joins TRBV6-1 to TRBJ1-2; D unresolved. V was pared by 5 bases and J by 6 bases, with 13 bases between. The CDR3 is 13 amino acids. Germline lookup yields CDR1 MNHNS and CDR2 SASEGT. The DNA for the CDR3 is TGTGCCAGCAGTCCTTCTCCACCCCATGGCTACACCTTC. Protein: CASSPSPPHGYTF.

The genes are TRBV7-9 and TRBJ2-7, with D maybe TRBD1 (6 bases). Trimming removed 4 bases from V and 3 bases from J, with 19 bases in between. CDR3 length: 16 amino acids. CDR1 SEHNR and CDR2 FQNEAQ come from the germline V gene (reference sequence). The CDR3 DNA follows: TGTGCCAGCAGCTATGGACCCAGGGGTGATCTCTACGAGCAGTACTTC. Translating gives CASSYGPRGDLYEQYF.

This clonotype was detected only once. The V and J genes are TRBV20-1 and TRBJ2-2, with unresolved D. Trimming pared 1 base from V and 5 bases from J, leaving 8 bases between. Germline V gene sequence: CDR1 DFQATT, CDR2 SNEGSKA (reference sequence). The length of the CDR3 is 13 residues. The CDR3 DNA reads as TGCAGTGCTAGAGCGGCTGCGACCGGGGAGCTGTTTTTT. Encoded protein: CSARAAATGELFF.

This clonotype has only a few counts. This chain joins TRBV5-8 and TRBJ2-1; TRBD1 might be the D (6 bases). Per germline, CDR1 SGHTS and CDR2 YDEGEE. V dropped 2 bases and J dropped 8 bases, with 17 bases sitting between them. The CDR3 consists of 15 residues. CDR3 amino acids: CASSFGSVRGDEQFF. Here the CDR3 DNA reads TGTGCCAGCAGCTTTGGTTCGGTCAGGGGCGATGAGCAGTTCTTC.

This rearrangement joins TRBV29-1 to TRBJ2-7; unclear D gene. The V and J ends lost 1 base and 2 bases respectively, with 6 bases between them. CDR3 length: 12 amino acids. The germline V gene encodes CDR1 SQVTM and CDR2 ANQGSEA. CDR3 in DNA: TGCAGCGTTGAAGCCAATACCTACGAGCAGTACTTC. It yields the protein CSVEANTYEQYF.

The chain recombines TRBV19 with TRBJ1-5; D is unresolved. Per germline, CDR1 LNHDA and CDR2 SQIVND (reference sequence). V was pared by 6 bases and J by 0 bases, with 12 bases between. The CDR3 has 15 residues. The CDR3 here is CASSTYSYSNQPQHF. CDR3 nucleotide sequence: TGTGCCAGTAGCACCTACAGTTATAGCAATCAGCCCCAGCATTTT. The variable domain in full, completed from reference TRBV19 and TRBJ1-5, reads DGGITQSPKYLFRKEGQNVTLSCEQNLNHDAMYWYRQDPGQGLRLIYYSQIVNDFQKGDIAEGYSVSREKKESFPLTVTSAQKNPTAFYLCASSTYSYSNQPQHFGDGTRLSIL.

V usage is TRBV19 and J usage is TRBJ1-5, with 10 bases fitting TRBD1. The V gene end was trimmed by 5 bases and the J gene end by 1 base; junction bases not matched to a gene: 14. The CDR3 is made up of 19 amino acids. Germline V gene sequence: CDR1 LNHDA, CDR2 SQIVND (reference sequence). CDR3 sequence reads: CASSAAAGQGTWSNQPQHF. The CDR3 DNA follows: TGTGCCAGTAGTGCCGCGGCGGGACAGGGGACGTGGAGCAATCAGCCCCAGCATTTT.

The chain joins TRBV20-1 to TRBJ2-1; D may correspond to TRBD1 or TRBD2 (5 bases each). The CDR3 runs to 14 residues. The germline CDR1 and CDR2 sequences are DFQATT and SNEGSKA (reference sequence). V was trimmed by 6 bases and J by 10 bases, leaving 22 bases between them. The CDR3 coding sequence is TGCAGTGCCACGTTCCGGGGCCCCCGTGGGGAGCAGTTCTTC. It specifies CSATFRGPRGEQFF.

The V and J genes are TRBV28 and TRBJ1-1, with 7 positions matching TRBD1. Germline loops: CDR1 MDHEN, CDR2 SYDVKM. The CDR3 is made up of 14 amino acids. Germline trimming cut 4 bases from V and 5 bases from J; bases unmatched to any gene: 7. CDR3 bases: TGTGCCAGCAGTTCGCTCAGGGGGGGGACTGAAGCTTTCTTT. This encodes CASSSLRGGTEAFF.

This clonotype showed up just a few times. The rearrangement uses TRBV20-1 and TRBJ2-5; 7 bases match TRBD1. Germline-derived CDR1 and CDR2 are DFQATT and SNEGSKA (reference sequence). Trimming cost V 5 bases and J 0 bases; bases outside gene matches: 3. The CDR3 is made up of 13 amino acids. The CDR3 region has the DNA TGCAGTGCTTCGGGACAGAACCAAGAGACCCAGTACTTC. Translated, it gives CSASGQNQETQYF.

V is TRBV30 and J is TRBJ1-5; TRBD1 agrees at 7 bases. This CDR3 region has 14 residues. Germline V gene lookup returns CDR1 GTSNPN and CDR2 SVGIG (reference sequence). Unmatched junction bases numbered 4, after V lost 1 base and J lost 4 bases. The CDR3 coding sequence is TGTGCCTGGAGTGGGGGACAGCTTAATCAGCCCCAGCATTTT. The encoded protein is CAWSGGQLNQPQHF.

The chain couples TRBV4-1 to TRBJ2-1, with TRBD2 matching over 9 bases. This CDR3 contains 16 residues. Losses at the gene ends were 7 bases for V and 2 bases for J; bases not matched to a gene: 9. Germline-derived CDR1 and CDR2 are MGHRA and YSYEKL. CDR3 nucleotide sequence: TGCGCCAGCAAGGACTTAGCGGGAGCCACCTACAATGAGCAGTTCTTC. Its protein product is CASKDLAGATYNEQFF.

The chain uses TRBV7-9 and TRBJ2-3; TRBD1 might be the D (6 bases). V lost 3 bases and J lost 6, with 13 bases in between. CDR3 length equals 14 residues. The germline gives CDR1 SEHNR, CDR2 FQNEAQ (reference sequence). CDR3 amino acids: CASSFLGAADTQYF. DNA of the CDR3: TGTGCCAGCAGCTTTTTGGGGGCAGCCGATACGCAGTATTTT. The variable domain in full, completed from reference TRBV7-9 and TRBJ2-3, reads DTGVSQNPRHKITKRGQNVTFRCDPISEHNRLYWYRQTLGQGPEFLTYFQNEAQLEKSRLLSDRFSAERPKGSFSTLEIQRTEQGDSAMYLCASSFLGAADTQYFGPGTRLTVL.

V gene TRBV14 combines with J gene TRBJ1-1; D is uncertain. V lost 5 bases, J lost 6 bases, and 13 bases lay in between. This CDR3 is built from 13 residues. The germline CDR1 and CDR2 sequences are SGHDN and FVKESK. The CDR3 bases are TGTGCCAGCAGCTCCATGGGCAGCGCTGAAGCTTTCTTT. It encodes CASSSMGSAEAFF.

The CDR3 loop is CASSISLAGRAQYF. The CDR3, as DNA: TGTGCCAGTAGTATATCCTTAGCAGGGCGGGCCCAGTACTTC. The chain has TRBV19 and TRBJ2-5, with D perhaps matching TRBD1 or TRBD2 (5 bases each). This CDR3 has 14 residues. Per germline, CDR1 LNHDA and CDR2 SQIVND (reference sequence). V dropped 2 bases and J dropped 9 bases, with 16 bases sitting between them.

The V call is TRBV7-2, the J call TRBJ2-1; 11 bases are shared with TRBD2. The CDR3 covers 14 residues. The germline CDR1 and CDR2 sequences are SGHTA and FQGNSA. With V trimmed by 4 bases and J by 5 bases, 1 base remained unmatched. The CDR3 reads CASSSGLADNEQFF. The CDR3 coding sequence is TGTGCCAGCAGCTCGGGACTAGCGGACAATGAGCAGTTCTTC.

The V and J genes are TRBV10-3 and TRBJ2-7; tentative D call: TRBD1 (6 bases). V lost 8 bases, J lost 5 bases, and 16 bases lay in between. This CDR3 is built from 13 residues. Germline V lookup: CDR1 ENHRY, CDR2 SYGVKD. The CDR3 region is CAIGARQDHEQYF. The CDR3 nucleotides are TGTGCCATCGGGGCGCGACAGGACCACGAGCAGTACTTC.

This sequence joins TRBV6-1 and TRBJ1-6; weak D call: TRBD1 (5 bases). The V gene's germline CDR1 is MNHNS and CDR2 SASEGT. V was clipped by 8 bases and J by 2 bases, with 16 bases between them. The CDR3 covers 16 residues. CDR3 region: CASVAGGSAYNSPLHF. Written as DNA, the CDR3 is TGTGCCAGCGTCGCGGGGGGGTCGGCCTATAATTCACCCCTCCACTTT.

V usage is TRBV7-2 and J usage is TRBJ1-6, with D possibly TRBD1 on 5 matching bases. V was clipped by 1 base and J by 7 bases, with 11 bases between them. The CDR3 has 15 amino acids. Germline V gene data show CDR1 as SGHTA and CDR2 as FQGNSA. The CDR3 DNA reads TGTGCCAGCAGCTTAGGGAACAGGTGGAATTCACCCCTCCACTTT. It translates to CASSLGNRWNSPLHF.

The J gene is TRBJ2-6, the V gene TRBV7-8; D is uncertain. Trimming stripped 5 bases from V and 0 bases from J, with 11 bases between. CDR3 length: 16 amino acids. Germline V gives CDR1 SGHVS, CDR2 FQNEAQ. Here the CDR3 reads CASSIGRRSGANVLTF. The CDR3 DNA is TGTGCCAGCAGCATCGGACGGCGCTCTGGGGCCAACGTCCTGACTTTC.

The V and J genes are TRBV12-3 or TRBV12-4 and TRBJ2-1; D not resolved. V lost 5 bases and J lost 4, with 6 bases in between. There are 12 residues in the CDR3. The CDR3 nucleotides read TGTGCCAGCAGTGACGGTTACAATGAGCAGTTCTTC. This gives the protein CASSDGYNEQFF.

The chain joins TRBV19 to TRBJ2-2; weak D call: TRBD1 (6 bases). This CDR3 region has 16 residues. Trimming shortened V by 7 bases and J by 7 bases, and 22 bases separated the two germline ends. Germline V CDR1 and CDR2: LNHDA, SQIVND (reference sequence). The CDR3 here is CASTPVPGVRSGELFF. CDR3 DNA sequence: TGTGCCAGTACTCCCGTCCCAGGGGTGCGTAGCGGGGAGCTGTTTTTT.

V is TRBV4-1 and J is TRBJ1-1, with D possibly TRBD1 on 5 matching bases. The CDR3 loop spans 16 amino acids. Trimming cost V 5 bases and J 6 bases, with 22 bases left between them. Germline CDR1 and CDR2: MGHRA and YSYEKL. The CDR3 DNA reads TGCGCCAGCAGCGATAACTGGAGTCAGGGAGGGGCTGAAGCTTTCTTT. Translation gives CASSDNWSQGGAEAFF.

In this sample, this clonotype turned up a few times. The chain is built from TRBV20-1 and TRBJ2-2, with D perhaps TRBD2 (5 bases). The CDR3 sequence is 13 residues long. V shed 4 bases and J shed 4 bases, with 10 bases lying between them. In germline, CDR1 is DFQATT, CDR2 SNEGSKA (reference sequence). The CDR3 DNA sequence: TGCAGTGCTATATGGACTGGCACCGGGGAGCTGTTTTTT. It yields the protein CSAIWTGTGELFF.

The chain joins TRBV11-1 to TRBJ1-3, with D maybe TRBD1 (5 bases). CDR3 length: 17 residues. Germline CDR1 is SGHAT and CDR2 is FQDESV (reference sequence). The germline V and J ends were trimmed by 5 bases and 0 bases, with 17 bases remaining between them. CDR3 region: CASSPDTGDHSGNTIYF. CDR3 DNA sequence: TGTGCCAGCAGCCCAGATACGGGGGACCACTCTGGAAACACCATATATTTT.

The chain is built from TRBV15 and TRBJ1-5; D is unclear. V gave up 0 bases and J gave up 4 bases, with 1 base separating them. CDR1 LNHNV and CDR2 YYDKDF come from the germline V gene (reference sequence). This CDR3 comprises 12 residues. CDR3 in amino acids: CATSRDNQPQHF. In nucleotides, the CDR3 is TGTGCCACCAGCAGAGATAATCAGCCCCAGCATTTT.